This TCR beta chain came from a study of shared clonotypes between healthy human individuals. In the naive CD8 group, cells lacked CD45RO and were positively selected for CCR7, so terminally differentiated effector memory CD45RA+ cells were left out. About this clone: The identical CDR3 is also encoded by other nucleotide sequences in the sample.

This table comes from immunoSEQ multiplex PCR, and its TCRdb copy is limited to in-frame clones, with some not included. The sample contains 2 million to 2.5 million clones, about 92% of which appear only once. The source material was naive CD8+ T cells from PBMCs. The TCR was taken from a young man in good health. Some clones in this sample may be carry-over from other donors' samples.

CDR3 in amino acids: CASSAGTEAFF. The CDR3 DNA follows: TGCGCCAGCAGTGCGGGCACTGAAGCTTTCTTT. The chain recombines TRBV10-1 with TRBJ1-1; no reliable D call. The CDR3 consists of 11 residues. Germline V gives CDR1 WNHNN, CDR2 SYGVQD (reference sequence). The V gene lost 4 bases and the J gene lost 4 bases, with 4 bases spanning the gap.